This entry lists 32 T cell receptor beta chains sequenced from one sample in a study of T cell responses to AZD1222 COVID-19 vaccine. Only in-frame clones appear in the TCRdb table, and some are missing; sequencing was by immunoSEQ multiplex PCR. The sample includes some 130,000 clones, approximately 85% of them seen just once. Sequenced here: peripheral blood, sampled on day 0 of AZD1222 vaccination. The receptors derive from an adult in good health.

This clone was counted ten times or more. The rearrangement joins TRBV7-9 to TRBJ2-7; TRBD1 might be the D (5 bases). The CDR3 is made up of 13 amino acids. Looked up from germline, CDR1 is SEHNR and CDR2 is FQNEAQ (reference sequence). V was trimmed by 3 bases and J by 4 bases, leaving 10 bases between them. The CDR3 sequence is CASSFSTVYEQYF. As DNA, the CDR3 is TGTGCCAGCAGCTTCTCGACAGTATACGAGCAGTACTTC.

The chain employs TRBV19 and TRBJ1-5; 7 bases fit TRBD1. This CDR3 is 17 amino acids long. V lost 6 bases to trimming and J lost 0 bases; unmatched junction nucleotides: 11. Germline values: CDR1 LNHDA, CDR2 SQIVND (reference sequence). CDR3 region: CASRGSGGAYSNQPQHF. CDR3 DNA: TGTGCCAGTAGAGGTTCAGGGGGAGCCTATAGCAATCAGCCCCAGCATTTT.

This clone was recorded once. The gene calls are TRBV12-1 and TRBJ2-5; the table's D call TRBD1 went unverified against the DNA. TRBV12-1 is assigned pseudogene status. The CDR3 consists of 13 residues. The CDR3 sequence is CASSPGDRWTQYF. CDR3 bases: TGTGCCAGCAGCCCGGGGGACAGGTGGACCCAGTACTTC.

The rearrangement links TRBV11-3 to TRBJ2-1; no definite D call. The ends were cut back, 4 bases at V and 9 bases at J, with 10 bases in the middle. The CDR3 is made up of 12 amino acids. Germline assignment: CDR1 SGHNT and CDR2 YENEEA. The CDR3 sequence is CASSSGLGEQFF. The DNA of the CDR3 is TGTGCCAGCAGCTCCGGGCTGGGTGAGCAGTTCTTC.

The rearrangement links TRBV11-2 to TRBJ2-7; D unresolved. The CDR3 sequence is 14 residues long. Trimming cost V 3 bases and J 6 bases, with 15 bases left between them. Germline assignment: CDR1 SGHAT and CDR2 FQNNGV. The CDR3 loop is CASSLSDGPSEQYF. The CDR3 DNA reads TGTGCCAGCAGCTTGTCGGACGGACCCTCCGAGCAGTACTTC. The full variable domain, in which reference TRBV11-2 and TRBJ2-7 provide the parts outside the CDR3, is EAGVAQSPRYKIIEKRQSVAFWCNPISGHATLYWYQQILGQGPKLLIQFQNNGVVDDSQLPKDRFSAERLKGVDSTLKIQPAKLEDSAVYLCASSLSDGPSEQYFGPGTRLTVT.

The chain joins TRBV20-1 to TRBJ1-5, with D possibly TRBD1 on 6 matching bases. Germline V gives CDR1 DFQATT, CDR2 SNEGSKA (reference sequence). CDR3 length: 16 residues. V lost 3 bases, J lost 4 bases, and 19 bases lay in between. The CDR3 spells CSASGRGQGTNQPQHF. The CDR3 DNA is TGCAGTGCTAGTGGGAGGGGCCAGGGGACGAATCAGCCCCAGCATTTT.

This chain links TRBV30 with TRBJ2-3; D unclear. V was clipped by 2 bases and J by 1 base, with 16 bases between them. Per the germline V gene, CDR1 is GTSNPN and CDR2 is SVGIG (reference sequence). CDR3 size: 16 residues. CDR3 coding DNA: TGTGCCTGGAGTCCCCAAATACTAAGCCGCACAGATACGCAGTATTTT. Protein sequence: CAWSPQILSRTDTQYF.

CDR3 bases: TGTGCCAGCAGCCGACGCGGGGCCGAATTCTACGAGCAGTACTTC. Its translation: CASSRRGAEFYEQYF. This sequence joins TRBV3-1 (or the pseudogene TRBV3-2) and TRBJ2-7; D is perhaps TRBD2 (6 bases). The V end was cut by 4 bases, the J end by 3 bases, with 16 bases between. Germline loops: CDR1 LGHDT, CDR2 YNNKEL (reference sequence). The CDR3 extends over 15 amino acids.

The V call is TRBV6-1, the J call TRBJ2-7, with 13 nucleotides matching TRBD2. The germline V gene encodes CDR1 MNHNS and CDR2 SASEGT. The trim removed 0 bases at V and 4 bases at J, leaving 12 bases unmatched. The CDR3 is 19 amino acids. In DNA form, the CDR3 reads TGTGCCAGCAGTGAAGCGCTTGGGGGACTAGCGGGGCCAGGATACGAGCAGTACTTC. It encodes CASSEALGGLAGPGYEQYF.

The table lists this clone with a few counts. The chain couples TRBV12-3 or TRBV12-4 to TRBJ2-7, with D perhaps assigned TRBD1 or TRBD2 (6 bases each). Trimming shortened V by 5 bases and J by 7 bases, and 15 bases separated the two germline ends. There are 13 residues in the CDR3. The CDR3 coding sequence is TGTGCCAGCAGTCGCCTTTTAGGGGGGGAGCAGTACTTC. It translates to CASSRLLGGEQYF.

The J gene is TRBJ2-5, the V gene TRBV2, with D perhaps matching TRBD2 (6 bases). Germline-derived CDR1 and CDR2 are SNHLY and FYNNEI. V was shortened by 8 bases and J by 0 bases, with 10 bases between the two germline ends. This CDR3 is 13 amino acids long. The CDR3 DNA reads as TGTGCCAGCGGGGGGACTTACCAAGAGACCCAGTACTTC. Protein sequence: CASGGTYQETQYF.

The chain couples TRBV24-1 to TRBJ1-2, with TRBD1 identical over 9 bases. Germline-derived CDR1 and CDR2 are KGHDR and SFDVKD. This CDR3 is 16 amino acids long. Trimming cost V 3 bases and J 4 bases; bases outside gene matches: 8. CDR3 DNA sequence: TGTGCCACCAGTGATCCCCGGACAGGGGACGCCTATGGCTACACCTTC. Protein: CATSDPRTGDAYGYTF.

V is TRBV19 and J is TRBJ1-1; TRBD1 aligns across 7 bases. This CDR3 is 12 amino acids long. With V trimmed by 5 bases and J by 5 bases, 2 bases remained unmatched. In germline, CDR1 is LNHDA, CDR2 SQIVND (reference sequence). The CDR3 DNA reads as TGTGCCAGTAGTGCAGGGGGGACTGAAGCTTTCTTT. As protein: CASSAGGTEAFF.

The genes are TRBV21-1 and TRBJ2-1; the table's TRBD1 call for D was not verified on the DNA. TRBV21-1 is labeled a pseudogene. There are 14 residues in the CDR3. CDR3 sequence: CASSKADGTQGQFF. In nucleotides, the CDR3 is TGTGCCAGCAGCAAAGCGGACGGGACACAGGGGCAGTTCTTC.

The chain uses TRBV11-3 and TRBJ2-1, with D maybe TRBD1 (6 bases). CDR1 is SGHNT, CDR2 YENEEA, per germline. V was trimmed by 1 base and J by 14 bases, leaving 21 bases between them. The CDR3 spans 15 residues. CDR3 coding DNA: TGTGCCAGCAGCTTAGGGATATGGGACACCTCAATTGAGTTCTTC. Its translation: CASSLGIWDTSIEFF.

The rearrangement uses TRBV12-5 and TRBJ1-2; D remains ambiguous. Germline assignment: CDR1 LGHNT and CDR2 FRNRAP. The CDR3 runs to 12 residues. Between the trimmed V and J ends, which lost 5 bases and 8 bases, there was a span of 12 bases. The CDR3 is CASGIYRGGYTF. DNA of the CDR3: TGTGCTAGTGGTATCTACAGAGGGGGCTACACCTTC.

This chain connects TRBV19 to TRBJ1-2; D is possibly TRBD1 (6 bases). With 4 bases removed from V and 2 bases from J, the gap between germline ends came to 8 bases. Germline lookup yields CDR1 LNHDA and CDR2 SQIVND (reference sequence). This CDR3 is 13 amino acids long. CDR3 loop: CASSNTGNYGYTF. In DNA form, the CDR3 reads TGTGCCAGTAGTAACACAGGGAACTATGGCTACACCTTC.

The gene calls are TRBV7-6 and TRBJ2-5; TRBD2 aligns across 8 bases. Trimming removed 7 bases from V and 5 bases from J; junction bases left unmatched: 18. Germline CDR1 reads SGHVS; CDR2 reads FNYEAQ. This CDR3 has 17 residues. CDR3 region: CASTASGTREEAETQYF. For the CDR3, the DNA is TGTGCCAGCACCGCGTCAGGGACGCGGGAGGAGGCGGAGACCCAGTACTTC.

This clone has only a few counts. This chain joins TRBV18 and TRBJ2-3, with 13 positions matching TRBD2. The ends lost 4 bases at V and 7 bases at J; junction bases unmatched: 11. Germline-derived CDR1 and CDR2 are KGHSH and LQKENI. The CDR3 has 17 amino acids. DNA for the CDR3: TGTGCCAGCTCACTTCCCGGGACTAGCGGGACGTTGTATACGCAGTATTTT. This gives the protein CASSLPGTSGTLYTQYF.

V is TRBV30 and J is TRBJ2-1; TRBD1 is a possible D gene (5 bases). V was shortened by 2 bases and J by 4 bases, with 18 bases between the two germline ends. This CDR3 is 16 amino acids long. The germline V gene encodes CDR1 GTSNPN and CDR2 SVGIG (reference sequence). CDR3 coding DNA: TGTGCCTGGAGTTTCAGGGCCCCTCGATTTTACAATGAGCAGTTCTTC. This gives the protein CAWSFRAPRFYNEQFF.

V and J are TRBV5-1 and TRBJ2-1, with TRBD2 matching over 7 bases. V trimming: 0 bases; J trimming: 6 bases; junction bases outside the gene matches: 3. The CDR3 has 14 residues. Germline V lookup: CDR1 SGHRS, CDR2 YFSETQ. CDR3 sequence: CASSLVVAGNEQFF. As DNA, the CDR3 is TGCGCCAGCAGCTTGGTGGTAGCGGGCAATGAGCAGTTCTTC.

In nucleotides, the CDR3 is TGCGCCAGCAGCCAAGATCCCTTCGGTGAGGGGGCGGGTAATCAGCCCCAGCATTTT. Translation: CASSQDPFGEGAGNQPQHF. J is TRBJ1-5 and V is TRBV4-1; 7 bases are a match to TRBD1. Per germline, CDR1 MGHRA and CDR2 YSYEKL. V gave up 0 bases and J gave up 4 bases; unmatched junction bases: 15. The CDR3 has 19 residues.

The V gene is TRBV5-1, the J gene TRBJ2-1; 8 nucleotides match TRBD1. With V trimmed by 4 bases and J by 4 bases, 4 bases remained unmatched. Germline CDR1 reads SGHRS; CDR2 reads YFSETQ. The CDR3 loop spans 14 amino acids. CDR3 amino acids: CASSVGQGYNEQFF. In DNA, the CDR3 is TGCGCCAGCAGCGTCGGACAGGGATACAATGAGCAGTTCTTC.

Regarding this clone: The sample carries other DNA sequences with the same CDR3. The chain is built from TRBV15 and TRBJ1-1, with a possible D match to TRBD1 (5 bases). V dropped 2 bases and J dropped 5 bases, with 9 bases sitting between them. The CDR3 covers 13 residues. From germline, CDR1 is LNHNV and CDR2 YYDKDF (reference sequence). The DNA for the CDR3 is TGTGCCACCAGCAGAAGGGGAGGGACTGAAGCTTTCTTT. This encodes CATSRRGGTEAFF.

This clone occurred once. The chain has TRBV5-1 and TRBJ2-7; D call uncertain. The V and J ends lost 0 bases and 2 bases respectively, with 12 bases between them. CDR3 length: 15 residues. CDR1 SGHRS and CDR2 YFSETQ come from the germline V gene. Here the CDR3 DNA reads TGCGCCAGCAGCTTGGATTTGACAACCACCTACGAGCAGTACTTC. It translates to CASSLDLTTTYEQYF.

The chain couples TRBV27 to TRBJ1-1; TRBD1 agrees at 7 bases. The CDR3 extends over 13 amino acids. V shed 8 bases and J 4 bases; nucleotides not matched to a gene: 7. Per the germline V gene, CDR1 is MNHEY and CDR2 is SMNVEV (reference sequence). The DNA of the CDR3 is TGTGCCAGCTACAGGGGCGAAGGCACTGAAGCTTTCTTT. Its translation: CASYRGEGTEAFF.

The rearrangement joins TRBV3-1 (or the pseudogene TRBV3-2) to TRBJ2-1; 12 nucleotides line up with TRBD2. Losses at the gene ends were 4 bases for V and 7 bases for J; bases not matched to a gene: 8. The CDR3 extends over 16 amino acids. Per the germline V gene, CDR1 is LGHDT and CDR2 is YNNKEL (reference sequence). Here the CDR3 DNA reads TGTGCCAGCAGCCTCAAGGGGACTAGCGGGTGGAATGAGCAGTTCTTC. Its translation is CASSLKGTSGWNEQFF.

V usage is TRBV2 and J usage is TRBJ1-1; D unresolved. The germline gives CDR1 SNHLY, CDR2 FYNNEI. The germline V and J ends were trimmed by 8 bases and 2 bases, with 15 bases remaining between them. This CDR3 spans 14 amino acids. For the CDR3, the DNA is TGTGCCAGCCTCGGCCCCCTCGCTAACACTGAAGCTTTCTTT. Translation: CASLGPLANTEAFF.

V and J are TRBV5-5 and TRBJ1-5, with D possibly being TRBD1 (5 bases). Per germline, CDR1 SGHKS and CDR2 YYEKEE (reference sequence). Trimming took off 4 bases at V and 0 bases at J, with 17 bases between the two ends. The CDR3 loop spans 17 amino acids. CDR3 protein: CASSLRRGKPSNQPQHF. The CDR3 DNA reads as TGTGCCAGCAGCCTTAGGAGGGGAAAACCTAGCAATCAGCCCCAGCATTTT.

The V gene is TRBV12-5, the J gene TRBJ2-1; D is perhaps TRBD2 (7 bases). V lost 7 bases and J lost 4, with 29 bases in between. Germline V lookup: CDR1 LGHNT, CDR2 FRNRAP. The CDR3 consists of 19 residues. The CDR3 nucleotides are TGTGCTAGTGCCGCCCCCAGGGTAGTGGGAGGGGGGCTATACAATGAGCAGTTCTTC. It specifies CASAAPRVVGGGLYNEQFF. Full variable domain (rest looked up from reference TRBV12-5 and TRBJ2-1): DARVTQTPRHKVTEMGQEVTMRCQPILGHNTVFWYRQTMMQGLELLAYFRNRAPLDDSGMPKDRFSAEMPDATLATLKIQPSEPRDSAVYFCASAAPRVVGGGLYNEQFFGPGTRLTVL.

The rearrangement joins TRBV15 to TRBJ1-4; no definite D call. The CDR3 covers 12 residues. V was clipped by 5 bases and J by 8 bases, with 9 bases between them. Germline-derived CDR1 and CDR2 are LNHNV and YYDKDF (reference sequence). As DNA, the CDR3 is TGTGCCACCAGCCCGCGCGGGGAAAAACTGTTTTTT. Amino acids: CATSPRGEKLFF. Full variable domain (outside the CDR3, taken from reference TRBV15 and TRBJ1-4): DAMVIQNPRYQVTQFGKPVTLSCSQTLNHNVMYWYQQKSSQAPKLLFHYYDKDFNNEADTPDNFQSRRPNTSFCFLDIRSPGLGDTAMYLCATSPRGEKLFFGSGTQLSVL.

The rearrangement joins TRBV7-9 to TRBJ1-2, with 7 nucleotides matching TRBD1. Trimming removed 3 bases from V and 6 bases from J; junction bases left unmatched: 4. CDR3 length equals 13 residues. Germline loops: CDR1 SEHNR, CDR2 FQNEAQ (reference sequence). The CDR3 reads CASSFGDRDGYTF. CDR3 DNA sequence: TGTGCCAGCAGCTTCGGGGACAGAGATGGCTACACCTTC. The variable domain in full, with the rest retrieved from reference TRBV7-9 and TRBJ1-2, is DTGVSQNPRHKITKRGQNVTFRCDPISEHNRLYWYRQTLGQGPEFLTYFQNEAQLEKSRLLSDRFSAERPKGSFSTLEIQRTEQGDSAMYLCASSFGDRDGYTFGSGTRLTVV.